The 18 T cell receptor beta chains reported below all come from one sample, sequenced in a study of blood T cells in healthy people across ages. Through a sample-barcoded 5' primer and a J-beta primer mix, a second PCR was run for 7 to 11 cycles. TCRdb used MiXCR to reprocess the 5' RACE reads, holding one entry per CDR3 protein. The data show approximately 1,100,000 distinct CDR3 sequences, 45% seen once. The specimen sequenced was blood. The receptors come from a woman aged 55-70 years in good health.

This chain connects TRBV5-5 to TRBJ2-1; D might be TRBD1 or TRBD2, each matching 6 bases. Trimming cost V 4 bases and J 3 bases, with 20 bases left between them. The length of the CDR3 is 17 residues. Germline CDR1 SGHKS, CDR2 YYEKEE (reference sequence). CDR3 sequence reads: CASSVRGQGSGYNEQFF. CDR3 nucleotides: TGTGCCAGCAGCGTCCGGGGACAAGGTAGCGGCTACAATGAGCAGTTCTTC. Supplemented by reference TRBV5-5 and TRBJ2-1, the full variable domain reads DAGVTQSPTHLIKTRGQQVTLRCSPISGHKSVSWYQQVLGQGPQFIFQYYEKEERGRGNFPDRFSARQFPNYSSELNVNALLLGDSALYLCASSVRGQGSGYNEQFFGPGTRLTVL.

This rearrangement joins TRBV18 to TRBJ2-1; 10 nucleotides agree with TRBD2. The CDR3 has 14 amino acids. J lost 10 bases, V lost 0 bases, and 3 bases had no gene match. Germline V gives CDR1 KGHSH, CDR2 LQKENI. CDR3 region: CASSPPSGRAEQFF. Here the CDR3 DNA reads TGTGCCAGCTCACCACCGAGCGGGAGGGCCGAGCAGTTCTTC. Based on the CDR3 plus reference TRBV18 and TRBJ2-1, the full variable domain is NAGVMQNPRHLVRRRGQEARLRCSPMKGHSHVYWYRQLPEEGLKFMVYLQKENIIDESGMPKERFSAEFPKEGPSILRIQQVVRGDSAAYFCASSPPSGRAEQFFGPGTRLTVL.

J is TRBJ2-3 and V is TRBV28; 7 bases line up with TRBD2. V shed 5 bases, J shed 2 bases, and the junction held 10 bases outside the gene matches. The germline V gene encodes CDR1 MDHEN and CDR2 SYDVKM. The CDR3 runs to 16 residues. CDR3 residues: CASSRPQRDSTDTQYF. In DNA form, the CDR3 reads TGTGCCAGCAGTAGGCCCCAGCGGGACTCCACAGATACGCAGTATTTT.

The chain combines TRBV6-1 with TRBJ2-3; D is perhaps TRBD1 (5 bases). The CDR3 runs 14 residues. V was trimmed by 7 bases and J by 0 bases, leaving 11 bases between them. Germline CDR1 is MNHNS and CDR2 is SASEGT. The CDR3: CASKGVPSTDTQYF. DNA of the CDR3: TGTGCCAGCAAAGGGGTCCCTAGCACAGATACGCAGTATTTT.

Only a few counts were recorded for this clonotype. The chain joins TRBV20-1 to TRBJ2-3; D not resolved. CDR3 size: 14 residues. The V gene lost 0 bases and the J gene lost 2 bases, with 9 bases spanning the gap. Germline V gene lookup returns CDR1 DFQATT and CDR2 SNEGSKA (reference sequence). Here the CDR3 DNA reads TGCAGTGCTAGAGATGTGCGTTTCACAGATACGCAGTATTTT. Protein: CSARDVRFTDTQYF.

The chain employs TRBV2 and TRBJ2-7, with no clear D. Per germline, CDR1 SNHLY and CDR2 FYNNEI. Trimming removed 10 bases from V and 0 bases from J, with 13 bases in between. The CDR3 spans 13 residues. The CDR3 sequence: CATLKAGSYEQYF. The CDR3 coding sequence is TGTGCCACACTTAAGGCCGGCTCCTACGAGCAGTACTTC.

The V gene is TRBV12-3 or TRBV12-4, the J gene TRBJ1-3; D uncertain. The CDR3 consists of 13 residues. Trimming left V 1 base short and J 11 bases short, with 12 bases between. Here the CDR3 reads CASSLGQAWAIYF. In DNA, the CDR3 is TGTGCCAGCAGTTTAGGGCAGGCCTGGGCCATATATTTT.

This clonotype came up a few times. The chain uses TRBV6-5 and TRBJ2-2; 13 bases agree with TRBD2. V was pared by 7 bases and J by 2 bases, with 7 bases of the junction left unmatched. The CDR3 has 17 residues. CDR1 and CDR2 from the germline V gene are MNHEY and SVGAGI. The CDR3 reads CASTQGLAGYNTGELFF. The DNA for the CDR3 is TGTGCCAGCACCCAGGGACTAGCGGGATATAACACCGGGGAGCTGTTTTTT.

The CDR3 region has the DNA TGCGCCAGCCGTATGACTAGCGGATCCTACAATGAGCAGTACTTC. It translates to CASRMTSGSYNEQYF. V is TRBV5-1 and J is TRBJ2-7; 9 positions agree with TRBD2. The CDR3 is 15 residues long. CDR1 is SGHRS, CDR2 YFSETQ, per germline. V lost 7 bases and J lost 7; bases outside the gene matches: 15.

The chain recombines TRBV27 with TRBJ2-1; D is perhaps TRBD1 (5 bases). The CDR3 is 14 amino acids. With 9 bases removed from V and 0 bases from J, the gap between germline ends came to 12 bases. Looked up from germline, CDR1 is MNHEY and CDR2 is SMNVEV (reference sequence). The CDR3: CASNRRGSYNEQFF. The CDR3 DNA reads TGTGCCAGTAATCGAAGGGGCTCCTACAATGAGCAGTTCTTC.

The rearrangement joins TRBV6-5 to TRBJ1-1; 10 bases match TRBD1. This CDR3 contains 16 residues. With V trimmed by 4 bases and J by 4 bases, 9 bases remained unmatched. Germline V gene sequence: CDR1 MNHEY, CDR2 SVGAGI. CDR3 nucleotide sequence: TGTGCCAGCAGTTTGTGGACAGGGGGATTGGCCACTGAAGCTTTCTTT. The encoded protein is CASSLWTGGLATEAFF.

The J gene is TRBJ2-6, the V gene TRBV25-1, with unresolved D. Per the germline V gene, CDR1 is MGHDK and CDR2 is SYGVNS. This CDR3 spans 20 amino acids. V lost 1 base to trimming and J lost 0 bases, with 19 bases between them. CDR3 nucleotide sequence: TGTGCCAGCAGTGAATGCCCGTGCATCCCAGTTCTCTCTGGGGCCAACGTCCTGACTTTC. Its translation is CASSECPCIPVLSGANVLTF.

The V and J genes are TRBV15 and TRBJ2-1, with 7 bases aligning to TRBD2. The ends lost 0 bases at V and 5 bases at J; junction bases unmatched: 13. Germline V CDR1 and CDR2: LNHNV, YYDKDF (reference sequence). CDR3 length: 18 residues. The CDR3 region is CATSRDLGAGAMNNEQFF. The CDR3 DNA reads TGTGCCACCAGCAGAGATTTAGGCGCGGGAGCTATGAACAATGAGCAGTTCTTC.

Here the CDR3 reads CSARGRWSYEQYF. Here the CDR3 DNA reads TGCAGTGCTAGGGGACGGTGGTCCTACGAGCAGTACTTC. The chain combines TRBV20-1 with TRBJ2-7; D is possibly TRBD1 or TRBD2 (5 bases each). Per the germline V gene, CDR1 is DFQATT and CDR2 is SNEGSKA (reference sequence). This CDR3 contains 13 residues. Trimming shortened V by 3 bases and J by 1 base, and 10 bases separated the two germline ends.

The genes are TRBV3-1 and TRBJ1-2; TRBD1 matches at 9 bases. V lost 4 bases to trimming and J lost 9 bases; unmatched junction nucleotides: 9. Germline V gene data show CDR1 as LGHDT and CDR2 as YNNKEL (reference sequence). This CDR3 spans 14 amino acids. The CDR3 protein is CASSLSQGAVRYTF. CDR3 coding DNA: TGTGCCAGCAGCCTCTCACAGGGGGCGGTGCGCTACACCTTC.

V usage is TRBV6-5 and J usage is TRBJ2-4, with D unresolved. Germline loops: CDR1 MNHEY, CDR2 SVGAGI. The germline V and J ends were trimmed by 2 bases and 3 bases, with 5 bases remaining between them. The CDR3 has 13 residues. CDR3 loop: CASSYPGKNIQYF. CDR3 nucleotides: TGTGCCAGCAGTTACCCAGGCAAAAACATTCAGTACTTC.

This chain joins TRBV12-3 or TRBV12-4 and TRBJ2-5; 7 bases agree with TRBD2. V lost 3 bases, J lost 6 bases, and 7 bases stayed unmatched. This CDR3 has 14 residues. The CDR3 spells CASSFTSEKKTQYF. In DNA, the CDR3 is TGTGCCAGCAGTTTCACTAGCGAGAAAAAGACCCAGTACTTC.

The chain employs TRBV6-1 and TRBJ2-7, with D possibly being TRBD1 or TRBD2 (5 bases each). Deletions cut 3 bases from V and 5 bases from J, with 17 bases between. CDR3 size: 15 residues. Germline V gene sequence: CDR1 MNHNS, CDR2 SASEGT. CDR3 loop: CASSDGHGSGHEQYF. The CDR3 DNA follows: TGTGCCAGCAGTGATGGACATGGGTCGGGACACGAGCAGTACTTC.